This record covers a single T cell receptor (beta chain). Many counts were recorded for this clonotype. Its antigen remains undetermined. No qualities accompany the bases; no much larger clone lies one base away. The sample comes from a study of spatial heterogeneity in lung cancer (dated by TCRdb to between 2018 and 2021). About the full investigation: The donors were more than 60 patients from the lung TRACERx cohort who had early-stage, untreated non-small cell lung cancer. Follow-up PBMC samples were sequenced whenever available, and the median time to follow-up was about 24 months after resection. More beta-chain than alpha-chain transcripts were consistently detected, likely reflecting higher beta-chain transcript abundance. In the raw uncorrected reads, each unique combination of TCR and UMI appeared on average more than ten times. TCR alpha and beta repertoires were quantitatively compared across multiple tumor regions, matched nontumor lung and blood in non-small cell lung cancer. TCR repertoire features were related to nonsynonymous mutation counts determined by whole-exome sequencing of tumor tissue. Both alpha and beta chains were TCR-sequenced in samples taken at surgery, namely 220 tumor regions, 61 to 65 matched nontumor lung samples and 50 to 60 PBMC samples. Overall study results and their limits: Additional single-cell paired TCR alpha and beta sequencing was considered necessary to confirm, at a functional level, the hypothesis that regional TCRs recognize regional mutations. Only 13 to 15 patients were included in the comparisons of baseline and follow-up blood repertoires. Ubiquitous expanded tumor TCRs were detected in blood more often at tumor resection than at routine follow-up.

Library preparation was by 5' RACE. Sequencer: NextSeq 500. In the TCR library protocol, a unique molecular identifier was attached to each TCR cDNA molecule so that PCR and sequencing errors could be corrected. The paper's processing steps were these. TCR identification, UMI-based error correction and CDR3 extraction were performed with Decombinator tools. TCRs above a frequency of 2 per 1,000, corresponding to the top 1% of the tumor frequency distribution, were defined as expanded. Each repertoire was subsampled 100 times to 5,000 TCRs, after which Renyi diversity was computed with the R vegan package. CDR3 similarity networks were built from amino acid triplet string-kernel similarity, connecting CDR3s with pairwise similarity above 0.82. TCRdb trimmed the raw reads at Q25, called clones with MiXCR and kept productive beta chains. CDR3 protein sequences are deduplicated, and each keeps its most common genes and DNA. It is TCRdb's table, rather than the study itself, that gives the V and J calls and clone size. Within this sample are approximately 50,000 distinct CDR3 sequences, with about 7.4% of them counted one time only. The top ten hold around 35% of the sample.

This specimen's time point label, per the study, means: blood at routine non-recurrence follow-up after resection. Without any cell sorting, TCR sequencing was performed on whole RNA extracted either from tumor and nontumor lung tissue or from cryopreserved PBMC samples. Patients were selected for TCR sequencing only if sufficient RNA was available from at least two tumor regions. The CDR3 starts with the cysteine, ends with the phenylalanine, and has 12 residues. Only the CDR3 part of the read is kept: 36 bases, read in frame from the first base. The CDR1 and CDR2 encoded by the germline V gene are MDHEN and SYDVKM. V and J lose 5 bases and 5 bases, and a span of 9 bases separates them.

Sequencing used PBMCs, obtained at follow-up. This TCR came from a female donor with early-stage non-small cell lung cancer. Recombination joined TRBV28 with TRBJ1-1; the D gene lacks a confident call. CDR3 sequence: CASSPHSTEAFF. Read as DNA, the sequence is TGTGCCAGCAGTCCCCATTCTACTGAAGCTTTCTTT.